The clone carrying this T cell receptor (beta chain) has only a few counts. In germline, CDR1 is MRHNA, CDR2 SNTAGT. V lost 3 bases, J lost 7 bases, and 10 bases lay in between. This CDR3 spans 13 amino acids. These data belong to a study of control samples from healthy donors and cancer patients. The data were produced by immunoSEQ multiplex PCR, yet TCRdb's version contains in-frame clones alone and is incomplete. The data show 100,000 to 150,000 clones, 80% to 95% seen once. The sequenced material came from blood. The origin of this receptor is a woman aged 45-65 years in good health. This chain links TRBV6-4 with TRBJ2-1; D unresolved. The CDR3 is CASSEALPNEQFF. The CDR3 DNA reads TGTGCCAGCAGTGAAGCGCTTCCTAATGAGCAGTTCTTC.